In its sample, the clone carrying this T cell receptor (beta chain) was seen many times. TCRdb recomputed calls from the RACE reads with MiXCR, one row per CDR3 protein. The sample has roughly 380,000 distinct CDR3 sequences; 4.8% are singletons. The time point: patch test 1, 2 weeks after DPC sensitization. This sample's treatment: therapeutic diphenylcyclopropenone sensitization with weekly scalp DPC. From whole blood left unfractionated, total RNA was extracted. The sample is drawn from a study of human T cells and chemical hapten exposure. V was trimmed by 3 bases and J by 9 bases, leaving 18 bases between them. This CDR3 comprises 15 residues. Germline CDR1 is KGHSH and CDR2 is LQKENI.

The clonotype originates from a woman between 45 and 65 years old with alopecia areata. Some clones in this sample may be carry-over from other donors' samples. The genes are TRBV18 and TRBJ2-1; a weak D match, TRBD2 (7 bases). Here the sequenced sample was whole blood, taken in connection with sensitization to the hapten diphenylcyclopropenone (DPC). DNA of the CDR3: TGTGCCAGCTCACCCCTAATGGGGGGGGCGTTTGAGCAGTTCTTC. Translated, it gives CASSPLMGGAFEQFF.